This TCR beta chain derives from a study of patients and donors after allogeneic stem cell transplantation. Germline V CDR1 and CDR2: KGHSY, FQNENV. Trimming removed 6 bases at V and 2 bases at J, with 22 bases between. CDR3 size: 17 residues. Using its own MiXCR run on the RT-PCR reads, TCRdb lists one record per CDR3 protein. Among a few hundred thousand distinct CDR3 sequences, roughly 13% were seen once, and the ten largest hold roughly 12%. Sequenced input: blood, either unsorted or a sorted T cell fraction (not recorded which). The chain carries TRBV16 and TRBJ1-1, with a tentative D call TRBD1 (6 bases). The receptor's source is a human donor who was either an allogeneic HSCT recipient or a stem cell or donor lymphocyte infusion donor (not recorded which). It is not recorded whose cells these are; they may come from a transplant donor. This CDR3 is CASSPTGGGLGNTEAFF. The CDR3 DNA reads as TGTGCCAGCAGTCCCACGGGGGGCGGGTTGGGCAACACTGAAGCTTTCTTT.